The entry that follows covers one TCR beta chain sequence. Antigen: not known. The data were produced by immunoSEQ multiplex PCR, yet TCRdb's version contains in-frame clones alone and is incomplete. In the table there are 180,000 or so clones, about 91% of which are singletons. The data were taken from a study of T cell responses to AZD1222 COVID-19 vaccine. Study findings and constraints: The peak T cell response came first, and repertoires were sampled only after it. At 160-218 and 743-854, vaccine-associated CD4 TCRs were dominant, and they spanned spike. Spike-specific TCR breadth rose after two AZD1222 doses, and depth rose as well.

This clonotype was sampled from an adult who received the AZD1222 COVID-19 vaccine. The specimen comprised peripheral blood, sampled 28 days after the second AZD1222 dose.

This CDR3 is CASSQDPTGVSLRYGYTF. In DNA, the CDR3 is TGTGCCAGCAGCCAAGATCCAACAGGGGTTTCCCTAAGGTATGGCTACACCTTC. The chain recombines TRBV3-1 (or the pseudogene TRBV3-2) with TRBJ1-2; 7 bases agree with TRBD1. Germline trimming cut 0 bases from V and 5 bases from J; bases unmatched to any gene: 15. CDR1 and CDR2 (germline): LGHDT, YNNKEL (reference sequence). This CDR3 has 18 amino acids.